Listed below are T cell receptor beta chains from one sample, sequenced in a study of CD8 T cells in Susac syndrome. TCRdb fed the immunoSEQ multiplex PCR reads into MiXCR, producing one record per CDR3 protein. The sample gives about 130,000 distinct CDR3 sequences, 90% to 95% of which show up once; more than 0.095% is in the top ten. Input material: CD4+ T cells from PBMCs. These TCRs come from a human donor in good health. The CDR3 runs from the conserved cysteine through the conserved F or W.

CDR3 protein,V gene,J gene
CASSSDSGYTF,TRBV19,TRBJ1-2
CSVWTVNTEAFF,TRBV29-1,TRBJ1-1
CASGWKELFF,TRBV19,TRBJ2-2
CSVEQYTGLVETQYF,TRBV29-1,TRBJ2-5
CASSLESSGSVLDTQYF,TRBV5-1,TRBJ2-3
CSVDRRGYGYTF,TRBV29-1,TRBJ1-2
CASSQEKKTQYF,TRBV3-1,TRBJ2-5
CASNLAGNYEQYF,TRBV2,TRBJ2-7
CASSQATGGRDTQYF,TRBV4-1,TRBJ2-3
CASSQGREKLFF,TRBV3-1,TRBJ1-4
CSAVSRTSDTQYF,TRBV20-1,TRBJ2-3
CASSLRDRPNTEAFF,TRBV5-6,TRBJ1-1
CASSLNGQIGEQYF,TRBV7-2,TRBJ2-7
CASSMLAGVTPQHF,TRBV19,TRBJ1-5
CASSQVDRRVNEQFF,TRBV4-1,TRBJ2-1
CSARDPGLSDEKLFF,TRBV20-1,TRBJ1-4
CASSSAGLRGDEQYF,TRBV12-3/TRBV12-4,TRBJ2-7
CAISYPQDRANTGELFF,TRBV10-3,TRBJ2-2
CASSRDQTYEQYF,TRBV2,TRBJ2-7
CASSLSIGRRYVHF,TRBV12-3/TRBV12-4,TRBJ2-7
CASSDPGLEAFF,TRBV2,TRBJ1-1
CASSMVGNTGELFF,TRBV19,TRBJ2-2
CASSLKGPSFNQPQHF,TRBV27,TRBJ1-5
CASSHRDRGYNEQFF,TRBV11-1,TRBJ2-1
CASSSPGNTIYF,TRBV12-3/TRBV12-4,TRBJ1-3
CSVRTSGPYNEQFF,TRBV29-1,TRBJ2-1
CASSYSRIPSYEQYF,TRBV6-5,TRBJ2-7
CASSQDHSYEQYF,TRBV3-1,TRBJ2-7
CATERLAGWREQFF,TRBV19,TRBJ2-1
CASQGYSYEQYF,TRBV19,TRBJ2-7
CAWSKGPRGYTF,TRBV30,TRBJ1-2
CSVLGVNTEAFF,TRBV29-1,TRBJ1-1